Listed here is a single TCR beta chain. Its antigen is not known. Arm-PCR of CDR3 regions and iRepertoire HTBI primers were used to build TCR beta libraries. TCRdb ran MiXCR on the multiplex PCR reads and lists one entry per CDR3 protein. The table records 400,000 to 500,000 distinct CDR3 sequences, 11% to 15% of them present only once. This entry comes from a study of regulatory T cells in long-lasting Graves disease. For the study at large: Graves' patients who were just diagnosed had used antithyroid drugs for under 3 months. General observations from the study: Favored usage of TRBV28, TRBJ1-2 and TRBJ2-5 was recorded in persistent disease.

Specified time point: newly diagnosed GD, antithyroid drugs for less than 3 months. Isolated PBMC RNA provided the starting material for the TCR library. The V segment lost 4 bases and the J segment 4 bases; nucleotides outside the gene matches: 9. The germline V gene has CDR1 SGDLS and CDR2 YYNGEE. The CDR3 has 15 residues. The same data also went into a second study, on T cells in Graves' hyperthyroidism and ophthalmopathy. Per that paper: Thyroid ultrasound, orbital computed tomography, clinical symptoms, and serum thyroxine and TRAb underpinned diagnoses.

This TCR derives from a woman between 45 and 65 years old with Graves disease. The sequencing used peripheral blood mononuclear cells (PBMCs), collected at new diagnosis, from a patient treated with antithyroid drugs. The V call is TRBV9, the J call TRBJ2-5, with 8 bases aligning to TRBD2. The CDR3 region is CASSPASGRGETQYF. The CDR3 DNA sequence: TGTGCCAGCAGCCCCGCGAGCGGGAGAGGAGAGACCCAGTACTTC.